This is a list of T cell receptor beta chains from one sample in a study of shared clonotypes between healthy human individuals. The method was immunoSEQ multiplex PCR; TCRdb's version includes in-frame clones alone and lacks a portion of them. The data hold 2.3 million or so clones, with 80% to 95% observed a single time. The sample taken for sequencing was naive CD4+ T cells from PBMCs. These receptors came from a man between 18 and 35 years old in good health. Some clones in this sample may be carry-over from other donors' samples. CDR3s include the opening cysteine and the closing phenylalanine or tryptophan. Fields, in order: J gene, V gene, D gene, clone size, CDR3 protein, CDR3 DNA. D genes are given only for firm matches. Expanded clones are given a class, and other clones once, few, many or no size at all.

J: TRBJ2-1; V: TRBV7-9; D: TRBD1; size: once; CDR3: CASSPRTGVHEQFF; DNA: TGTGCCAGCAGCCCACGAACAGGGGTTCATGAGCAGTTCTTC
J: TRBJ1-1; V: TRBV30; D: NA; size: NA; CDR3: CAWSQKRGAFF; DNA: TGTGCCTGGAGCCAAAAGAGGGGAGCTTTCTTT
J: TRBJ2-6; V: TRBV5-6; D: NA; size: NA; CDR3: CASSEMSSGANVLTF; DNA: TGTGCCAGCAGCGAAATGAGCTCTGGGGCCAACGTCCTGACTTTC
J: TRBJ1-5; V: TRBV30; D: NA; size: few; CDR3: CAWKGNQYQPQHF; DNA: TGTGCCTGGAAGGGCAACCAGTATCAGCCCCAGCATTTT
J: TRBJ2-5; V: TRBV30; D: NA; size: NA; CDR3: CAWGRLLQETQYF; DNA: TGTGCCTGGGGGCGACTCCTCCAAGAGACCCAGTACTTC
J: TRBJ2-3; V: TRBV11-2; D: TRBD1; size: NA; CDR3: CASSLMRTGGEDTQYF; DNA: TGTGCCAGCAGCTTAATGAGGACAGGGGGCGAAGATACGCAGTATTTT
J: TRBJ1-1; V: TRBV19; D: TRBD1; size: NA; CDR3: CASWATVYRGPEAFF; DNA: TGTGCCAGCTGGGCAACCGTTTACAGGGGACCTGAAGCTTTCTTT
J: TRBJ2-6; V: TRBV10-3; D: NA; size: NA; CDR3: CAKNERYPGANVLTF; DNA: TGTGCCAAGAATGAGCGGTATCCTGGGGCCAACGTCCTGACTTTC
J: TRBJ2-6; V: TRBV28; D: NA; size: NA; CDR3: CANSLSGANVLTF; DNA: TGTGCCAACAGTTTATCCGGGGCCAACGTCCTGACTTTC
J: TRBJ2-3; V: TRBV11-3; D: NA; size: NA; CDR3: CASSPADNTQYF; DNA: TGTGCCAGCAGCCCCGCCGATAATACGCAGTATTTT
J: TRBJ1-6; V: TRBV2; D: NA; size: NA; CDR3: CASSESRGVADSPLHF; DNA: TGTGCCAGCAGTGAAAGTAGAGGGGTTGCGGATTCACCCCTCCACTTT
J: TRBJ2-4; V: TRBV9; D: NA; size: NA; CDR3: CASSVGDPDVSIQYF; DNA: TGTGCCAGCAGCGTAGGGGACCCTGACGTTAGCATTCAGTACTTC
J: TRBJ1-1; V: TRBV19; D: NA; size: NA; CDR3: CASSEGGAYTEAFF; DNA: TGTGCCAGTAGTGAAGGTGGGGCGTACACTGAAGCTTTCTTT
J: TRBJ2-3; V: TRBV7-9; D: NA; size: NA; CDR3: CASSFPQGFFPDTQYF; DNA: TGTGCCAGCAGCTTCCCACAGGGATTCTTCCCAGATACGCAGTATTTT
J: TRBJ2-1; V: TRBV9; D: TRBD1; size: once; CDR3: CASSRQGDLTYNEQFF; DNA: TGTGCCAGCAGCCGACAGGGGGATTTAACCTACAATGAGCAGTTCTTC
J: TRBJ1-2; V: TRBV4-3; D: NA; size: NA; CDR3: CASSSGQSSIPSYGYTF; DNA: TGCGCCAGCAGCTCAGGACAGTCCTCCATCCCGTCCTATGGCTACACCTTC
J: TRBJ1-1; V: TRBV7-3; D: NA; size: NA; CDR3: CASSLTPLGSGFTEAFF; DNA: TGTGCCAGCAGCTTAACCCCCTTGGGAAGCGGTTTCACTGAAGCTTTCTTT
J: TRBJ1-1; V: TRBV6-5; D: NA; size: NA; CDR3: CASRLMTGRHEAFF; DNA: TGTGCCAGCAGACTAATGACAGGCCGACATGAAGCTTTCTTT
J: TRBJ2-5; V: TRBV5-4; D: NA; size: NA; CDR3: CASSPFGVPIGTQYF; DNA: TGTGCCAGCAGCCCTTTTGGGGTCCCGATAGGGACCCAGTACTTC
J: TRBJ2-7; V: TRBV7-2; D: TRBD2; size: NA; CDR3: CASSLGLGTSGRKRYEQYF; DNA: TGTGCCAGCAGCTTAGGTTTGGGGACTAGCGGGAGGAAACGCTACGAGCAGTACTTC
J: TRBJ1-1; V: TRBV30; D: NA; size: NA; CDR3: CAWSLGSEAFF; DNA: TGTGCCTGGAGTTTGGGCAGCGAAGCTTTCTTT